This section outlines one TCR beta chain sequence together with its context. The entry originates in a study of blood T cell repertoires in COVID-19. Whole-study context: Both acute and convalescent COVID-19 samples were obtained from the United States, Italy and Spain. Sample material is recorded as cDNA or gDNA derived from T cells, B-cell-depleted T cells, or PBMCs.

The germline gives CDR1 KGHDR, CDR2 SFDVKD. This CDR3 contains 16 residues. The V gene lost 1 base and the J gene lost 3 bases, with 13 bases spanning the gap. Original handling: Amplification with reference gene primers provided the estimates of nucleated cell counts. TCRdb keeps only in-frame clones here, not all; method: immunoSEQ multiplex PCR. The DNA was the basis for D and trimming; V, J and clone size are from that table. The data show fewer than 50,000 clones, 80% seen once. The source of this sequence is a man between 65 and 85 years old with acute or convalescent COVID-19. The source material was peripheral blood. The chain has TRBV24-1 and TRBJ2-3; the D gene is possibly TRBD2 (7 bases). CDR3 in amino acids: CATSDLGAGATDTQYF. CDR3 DNA: TGTGCCACCAGTGATTTAGGGGCGGGGGCGACAGATACGCAGTATTTT.